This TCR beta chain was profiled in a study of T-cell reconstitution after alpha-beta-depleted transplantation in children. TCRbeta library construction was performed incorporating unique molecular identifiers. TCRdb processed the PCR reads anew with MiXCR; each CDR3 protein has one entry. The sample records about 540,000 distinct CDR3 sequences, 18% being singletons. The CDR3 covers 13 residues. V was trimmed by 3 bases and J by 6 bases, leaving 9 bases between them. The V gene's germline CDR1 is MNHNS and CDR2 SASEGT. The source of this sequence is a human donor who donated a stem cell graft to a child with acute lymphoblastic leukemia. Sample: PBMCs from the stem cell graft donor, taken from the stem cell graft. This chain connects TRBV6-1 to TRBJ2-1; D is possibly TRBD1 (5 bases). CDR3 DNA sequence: TGTGCCAGCAGTGAGCAGGGTTTCAATGAGCAGTTCTTC. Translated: CASSEQGFNEQFF.